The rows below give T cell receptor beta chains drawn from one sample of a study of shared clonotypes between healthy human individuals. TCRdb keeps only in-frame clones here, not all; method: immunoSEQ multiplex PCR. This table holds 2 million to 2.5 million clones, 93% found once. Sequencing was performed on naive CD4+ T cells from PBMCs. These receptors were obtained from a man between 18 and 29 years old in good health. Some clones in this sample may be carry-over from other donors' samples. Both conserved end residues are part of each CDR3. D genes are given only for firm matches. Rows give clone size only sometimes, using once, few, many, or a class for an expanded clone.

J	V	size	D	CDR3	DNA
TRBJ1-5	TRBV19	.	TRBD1	CASSMGTGNQPQHF	TGTGCCAGTAGTATGGGGACAGGGAATCAGCCCCAGCATTTT
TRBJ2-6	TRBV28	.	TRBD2	CASTNGGSGANVLTF	TGTGCCAGCACCAACGGGGGGTCTGGGGCCAACGTCCTGACTTTC
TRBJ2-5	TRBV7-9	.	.	CASSLAYLNYQETQYF	TGTGCCAGCAGCTTAGCCTACCTTAATTACCAAGAGACCCAGTACTTC
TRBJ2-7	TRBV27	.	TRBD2	CASTRMGGYNYEQYF	TGTGCCAGCACTCGAATGGGGGGGTACAACTACGAGCAGTACTTC
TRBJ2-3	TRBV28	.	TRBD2	CASGLAGVDTDTQYF	TGTGCCAGCGGACTAGCGGGAGTGGACACAGATACGCAGTATTTT
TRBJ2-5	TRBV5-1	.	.	CASSLDWGVGEETQYF	TGCGCCAGCAGCTTGGATTGGGGAGTAGGGGAAGAGACCCAGTACTTC
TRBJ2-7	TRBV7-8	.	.	CASSGFFGTYEQYF	TGTGCCAGCAGCGGGTTTTTCGGGACCTACGAGCAGTACTTC
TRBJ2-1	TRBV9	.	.	CASSPHPDIREQFF	TGTGCCAGCAGCCCACATCCGGATATTCGGGAGCAGTTCTTC
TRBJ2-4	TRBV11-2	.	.	CASSHKGVNGTKNIQYF	TGTGCCAGCAGCCACAAAGGGGTTAATGGTACCAAAAACATTCAGTACTTC
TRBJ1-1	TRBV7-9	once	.	CASSLGPGANTEAFF	TGTGCCAGCAGCTTAGGGCCCGGGGCGAACACTGAAGCTTTCTTT
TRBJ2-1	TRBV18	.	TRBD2	CASSELAGYDEQFF	TGTGCCAGCTCGGAATTAGCGGGATACGATGAGCAGTTCTTC
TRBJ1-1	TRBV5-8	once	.	CASSFGPQNTEAFF	TGTGCCAGCAGCTTCGGACCCCAGAACACTGAAGCTTTCTTT
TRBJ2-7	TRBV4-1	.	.	CASSQDTRGYEQYF	TGCGCCAGCAGCCAAGACACCCGGGGGTACGAGCAGTACTTC
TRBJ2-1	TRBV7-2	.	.	CASSLAGVNEQFF	TGTGCCAGCAGCTTGGCAGGGGTAAATGAGCAGTTCTTC
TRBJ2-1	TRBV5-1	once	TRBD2	CASSRRTSGQEIKPNEQFF	TGCGCCAGCAGCCGGAGGACTAGCGGCCAAGAGATCAAACCTAATGAGCAGTTCTTC
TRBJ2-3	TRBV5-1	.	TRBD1	CASSPGDRGHDTQYF	TGCGCCAGCAGCCCTGGGGACAGGGGGCATGATACGCAGTATTTT
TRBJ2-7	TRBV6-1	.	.	CASSELQVINSYEQYF	TGTGCCAGCAGTGAATTGCAGGTGATCAACTCCTACGAGCAGTACTTC
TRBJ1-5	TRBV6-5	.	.	CASTPGGGWNQPQHF	TGTGCCAGCACCCCGGGGGGGGGATGGAATCAGCCCCAGCATTTT
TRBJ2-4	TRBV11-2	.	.	CASSEDLQNIQYF	TGTGCCAGCAGCGAGGACCTTCAAAACATTCAGTACTTC
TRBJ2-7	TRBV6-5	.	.	CASRAGSGLYEQYF	TGTGCCAGCAGGGCAGGGTCAGGCCTCTACGAGCAGTACTTC
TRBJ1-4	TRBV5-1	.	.	CASSLAGYPNEKLFF	TGCGCCAGCAGCTTGGCCGGGTATCCCAATGAAAAACTGTTTTTT
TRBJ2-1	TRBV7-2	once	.	CASSLVRYEQFF	TGTGCCAGCAGCTTAGTACGGTATGAGCAGTTCTTC
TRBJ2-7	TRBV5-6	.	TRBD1	CASSWDRGSYEQYF	TGTGCCAGCAGCTGGGACAGGGGTTCCTACGAGCAGTACTTC
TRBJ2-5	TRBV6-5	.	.	CASSTFGAGETQYF	TGTGCCAGCTCTACTTTCGGGGCGGGGGAGACCCAGTACTTC
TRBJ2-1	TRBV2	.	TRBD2	CAFPPGLAGWDNEQFF	TGTGCCTTTCCCCCGGGACTAGCGGGATGGGACAATGAGCAGTTCTTC
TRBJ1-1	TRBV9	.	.	CASSPGTNPPNTEAFF	TGTGCCAGCAGCCCAGGGACAAACCCACCGAACACTGAAGCTTTCTTT
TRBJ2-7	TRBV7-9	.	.	CASSPPRWAHPAPTSEQYF	TGTGCCAGCAGCCCCCCCAGGTGGGCCCACCCAGCACCTACGAGCGAGCAGTACTTC